The clone carrying this TCR beta chain was counted between two and nine times. Every isolated RNA sample was fully reverse transcribed, so sequencing captured expressed TCRB transcripts. Sequencing was performed with immunoSEQ multiplex PCR; in TCRdb, only in-frame clones are kept and a portion is missing. In the table there are under 450,000 clones, about 15% of which are singletons. This record comes from a study of beta chain features in type 1 diabetes. Whole-study context: On cell yields, gender and age, patients and healthy donors were similar.

CDR3 length equals 14 residues. CDR1 and CDR2 from the germline V gene are ENHRY and SYGVKD. V lost 2 bases, J lost 0 bases, and 5 bases lay in between. The sample was naive CD4+ T cells from blood. This clonotype was obtained from a man between 25 and 39 years old in good health. The chain carries TRBV10-3 and TRBJ2-4; no clear D gene. For the CDR3, the DNA is TGTGCCATCAGTGAGGAAGTAGCCAAAAACATTCAGTACTTC. Translated, it gives CAISEEVAKNIQYF.